Listed here are 22 T cell receptor beta chains from one sample, sequenced in a study of naive and memory T cell subsets (dated by TCRdb to between 2016 and 2019). The paper as a whole reports these results and caveats: A few larger clonotypes were present in naive repertoires, especially CD8 naive repertoires, and these clonotypes were possibly memory cells re-expressing CD45RA.

To prepare the library, UMI-ligation and nested PCR was applied. Sequencing relied on an Illumina MiSeq. The beta constant-region primer was an equimolar mix of two oligonucleotides covering both TRBC1 and TRBC2. Four rounds of PCR, combining the SP2 primer with nested alpha and beta constant-region primers, were used to amplify the ligated cDNA. TCRdb trimmed public reads at Q25 via fastp, called clones via MiXCR and kept in-frame beta chains. Every entry covers one CDR3 protein and lists the most common genes and DNA from its rows. The sample has approximately 140,000 distinct CDR3 sequences on record, over 20% of them singletons. The ten largest account for less than 0.13% of the sample. Antigens for these TCRs are unknown. The sequencing input was naive CD4+ T cells from blood. In the paper's terms, the cell subset or site label means: naive T cells, CD45RA high CD27+. The receptors stem from a human donor in good health.

This clonotype was picked up a small number of times. The chain links TRBV14 to TRBJ1-6; possible D gene TRBD1, 6 bases. Trimming took off 4 bases at V and 10 bases at J, with 14 bases between the two ends. CDR3 length equals 14 residues. Germline-derived CDR1 and CDR2 are SGHDN and FVKESK. As DNA, the CDR3 is TGTGCCAGCAGCCCACAGGGATTCGTGTCACCCCTCCACTTT. Amino acid sequence: CASSPQGFVSPLHF.

The V call is TRBV15, the J call TRBJ2-5, with D maybe TRBD1 (6 bases). With 3 bases removed from V and 4 bases from J, the gap between germline ends came to 12 bases. The CDR3 consists of 14 residues. Germline V gene lookup returns CDR1 LNHNV and CDR2 YYDKDF (reference sequence). CDR3 sequence reads: CATSSGDRLETQYF. The DNA for the CDR3 is TGTGCCACCAGCAGTGGAGACAGGCTAGAGACCCAGTACTTC.

This clonotype has a handful of counts. The chain carries TRBV29-1 and TRBJ2-3; 8 bases match TRBD2. The V gene's germline CDR1 is SQVTM and CDR2 ANQGSEA. The CDR3 has 15 amino acids. Unmatched junction bases numbered 4, after V lost 0 bases and J lost 2 bases. The CDR3 protein is CSVEDRGGNTDTQYF. CDR3 coding DNA: TGCAGCGTTGAAGATCGGGGGGGAAACACAGATACGCAGTATTTT.

The sample holds many counts of this clonotype. This chain links TRBV7-6 with TRBJ2-5; D is perhaps TRBD1 (7 bases). V lost 7 bases and J lost 5, with 8 bases in between. The CDR3 is made up of 11 amino acids. The germline V gene has CDR1 SGHVS and CDR2 FNYEAQ. DNA of the CDR3: TGTGCCAGCACAGGGGGGGAGACCCAGTACTTC. Translated: CASTGGETQYF.

The gene calls are TRBV3-1 and TRBJ2-3; D unresolved. This CDR3 comprises 15 residues. Germline-derived CDR1 and CDR2 are LGHDT and YNNKEL (reference sequence). V dropped 7 bases and J dropped 7 bases, with 21 bases sitting between them. The CDR3 bases are TGTGCCAGCAACTCGAGACTCCAAACTACGAATACGCAGTATTTT. This codes for CASNSRLQTTNTQYF.

This clonotype was seen a few times. The gene calls are TRBV10-1 and TRBJ2-2, with D possibly matching TRBD1 (6 bases). Germline CDR1 WNHNN, CDR2 SYGVQD (reference sequence). Trimming took off 10 bases at V and 1 base at J, with 16 bases between the two ends. This CDR3 has 15 amino acids. The CDR3 sequence: CANQTGTLNTGELFF. CDR3 in DNA: TGCGCCAACCAGACCGGGACACTGAACACCGGGGAGCTGTTTTTT.

This chain uses TRBV11-2 with TRBJ2-1, with D unclear. Deletions cut 1 base from V and 8 bases from J, with 21 bases between. Germline-derived CDR1 and CDR2 are SGHAT and FQNNGV. The CDR3 loop spans 17 amino acids. CDR3: CASSLGGLPYSRDEQFF. The DNA for the CDR3 is TGTGCCAGCAGCTTAGGAGGCCTCCCCTACAGTAGGGATGAGCAGTTCTTC.

This clonotype was seen more than once but under ten times. DNA of the CDR3: TGCAGTGCCCCCCGAGGGGCAACAGATACGCAGTATTTT. Translating gives CSAPRGATDTQYF. This chain joins TRBV20-1 and TRBJ2-3; D assignment may be TRBD1 or TRBD2 (5 bases each). In germline, CDR1 is DFQATT, CDR2 SNEGSKA (reference sequence). CDR3 length equals 13 residues. V was clipped by 6 bases and J by 3 bases, with 13 bases between them.

This clonotype was recorded a few times. The chain has TRBV20-1 and TRBJ2-5; D uncertain. V shed 5 bases and J shed 4 bases, with 11 bases lying between them. The germline gives CDR1 DFQATT, CDR2 SNEGSKA (reference sequence). This CDR3 is built from 12 residues. CDR3 amino acids: CSAWTGPETQYF. The CDR3 DNA sequence: TGCAGTGCTTGGACGGGCCCAGAGACCCAGTACTTC.

The CDR3 loop reads CASSFLAGAGNEQYF. CDR3 bases: TGTGCCAGTAGCTTCTTAGCGGGAGCTGGCAACGAGCAGTACTTC. The chain employs TRBV19 and TRBJ2-7; TRBD2 aligns across 9 bases. V lost 6 bases, J lost 5 bases, and 11 bases stayed unmatched. In germline, CDR1 is LNHDA, CDR2 SQIVND (reference sequence). The CDR3 consists of 15 residues.

This clonotype appeared many times. The rearrangement joins TRBV5-6 to TRBJ2-7; TRBD2 is a possible D gene (5 bases). This CDR3 is 15 amino acids long. V gave up 3 bases and J gave up 3 bases, with 16 bases separating them. Germline lookup yields CDR1 SGHDT and CDR2 YYEEEE. The CDR3 spells CASSWLSGRNYEQYF. The CDR3, as DNA: TGTGCCAGCAGCTGGCTAAGCGGAAGAAACTACGAGCAGTACTTC.

This clonotype was seen a handful of times. The chain couples TRBV29-1 to TRBJ2-2, with no clear D. Germline V lookup: CDR1 SQVTM, CDR2 ANQGSEA. Trimming shortened V by 2 bases and J by 5 bases, and 0 bases separated the two germline ends. CDR3 length: 10 amino acids. DNA for the CDR3: TGCAGCGTTGAAACCGGGGAGCTGTTTTTT. It is translated as CSVETGELFF.

This clonotype has at least ten counts. The J gene is TRBJ2-3, the V gene TRBV7-2, with D unclear. There are 12 residues in the CDR3. The germline V and J ends were trimmed by 5 bases and 6 bases, with 9 bases remaining between them. The germline V gene has CDR1 SGHTA and CDR2 FQGNSA. The CDR3 loop is CASSPPLDTQYF. DNA for the CDR3: TGTGCCAGCAGCCCTCCGTTGGATACGCAGTATTTT.

This clonotype was counted only a few times. V gene TRBV25-1 combines with J gene TRBJ1-2; tentatively, D is TRBD1 (6 bases). The CDR3 is made up of 14 amino acids. V lost 8 bases and J lost 5, with 18 bases in between. Germline values: CDR1 MGHDK, CDR2 SYGVNS. The CDR3 coding sequence is TGTGCCAGCGGGAGGGGGGACATGAGTTATGGCTACACCTTC. This encodes CASGRGDMSYGYTF.

V gene TRBV20-1 combines with J gene TRBJ2-7; 9 bases fit TRBD1. V dropped 0 bases and J dropped 2; count of bases not matched to a gene: 5. This CDR3 spans 15 amino acids. The germline gives CDR1 DFQATT, CDR2 SNEGSKA (reference sequence). CDR3 region: CSARDPGQGPYEQYF. CDR3 DNA: TGCAGTGCTAGAGATCCGGGACAGGGTCCCTACGAGCAGTACTTC.

The chain couples TRBV28 to TRBJ1-1; 9 nucleotides align to TRBD1. There are 13 residues in the CDR3. Germline CDR1 MDHEN, CDR2 SYDVKM. V lost 5 bases and J lost 11; bases outside the gene matches: 9. The CDR3 is CASSPTGQGIAFF. In nucleotides, the CDR3 is TGTGCCAGCAGTCCTACGGGACAGGGAATCGCTTTCTTT.

The genes are TRBV5-6 and TRBJ2-3; either TRBD1 or TRBD2 may supply D (5 bases each). V was shortened by 5 bases and J by 2 bases, with 12 bases between the two germline ends. This CDR3 spans 14 amino acids. CDR1 is SGHDT, CDR2 YYEEEE, per germline. The CDR3 sequence is CASRWGRITDTQYF. CDR3 nucleotides: TGTGCCAGCAGGTGGGGGAGAATCACAGATACGCAGTATTTT.

This clonotype was seen more than once but under ten times. V is TRBV2 and J is TRBJ2-1; D might be TRBD1 (5 bases). CDR1 SNHLY and CDR2 FYNNEI come from the germline V gene. The CDR3 totals 16 residues. V lost 0 bases, J lost 7 bases, and 16 bases lay in between. The CDR3 sequence: CASSEAGAVQGNEQFF. The CDR3 DNA sequence: TGTGCCAGCAGTGAAGCTGGGGCAGTACAAGGGAATGAGCAGTTCTTC.

The gene calls are TRBV6-6 and TRBJ2-7, with 7 bases identical to TRBD1. Germline CDR1 and CDR2: MNHNY and SVGAGI (reference sequence). The CDR3 is 13 residues long. V was clipped by 6 bases and J by 5 bases; unmatched bases: 7. In nucleotides, the CDR3 is TGTGCCAGCAGCCCCCCGGGACAGCACGAGCAGTACTTC. Its translation is CASSPPGQHEQYF.

This clonotype was seen only a few times. The chain is built from TRBV11-2 and TRBJ2-3; D not certain. This CDR3 comprises 14 residues. V lost 4 bases and J 0 bases, leaving 8 bases between the germline ends. CDR1 SGHAT and CDR2 FQNNGV come from the germline V gene. CDR3 sequence: CASSSRPSTDTQYF. CDR3 DNA sequence: TGTGCCAGCAGCTCCAGGCCTAGCACAGATACGCAGTATTTT.

This clonotype was counted between two and nine times. This sequence joins TRBV12-3 or TRBV12-4 and TRBJ1-2; 9 bases line up with TRBD1. The CDR3 has 13 amino acids. V lost 2 bases, J lost 8 bases, and 3 bases stayed unmatched. CDR3 amino acids: CASSLTGGGGYTF. CDR3 in DNA: TGTGCCAGCAGTTTAACAGGGGGCGGCGGCTACACCTTC.

This chain uses TRBV12-3 or TRBV12-4 with TRBJ2-1; no firm D call. The ends were cut back, 1 base at V and 4 bases at J, with 5 bases in the middle. CDR3 length: 13 amino acids. The CDR3 sequence: CASSLEQYNEQFF. In DNA, the CDR3 is TGTGCCAGCAGTTTAGAGCAGTACAATGAGCAGTTCTTC.